Following are 28 T cell receptor beta chains from one sample sequenced in a study of CD8+ T cells in alopecia areata (dated by TCRdb to 2016 to 2019). The time point label of this sample denotes: roughly 24 weeks on oral tofacitinib. What this sample's treatment or condition label stands for: oral pan-JAK inhibitor, 5-10 mg twice daily. Library creation used the immunoSEQ multiplex PCR assay. RNA was extracted from all samples and reverse transcribed into cDNA as template for TCR sequencing. Not all clones reach the TCRdb copy of this immuneACCESS table, which keeps in-frame sequences only. Checked studies attribute under half of the gap to unresolved V genes and leave the rest unexplained. Present in this sample are about 200,000 clones, roughly 60% of which were seen just once. Jointly, the top ten make up 1% of the sample. The input for sequencing was CD4+ T cells sorted from blood, taken at week 24, from a patient treated with tofacitinib. The receptors shown here come from a human donor with alopecia areata.

This clone was seen just once. Distinct nucleotide sequences in the sample also encode this CDR3. The rearrangement joins TRBV9 to TRBJ1-6; 7 nucleotides agree with TRBD1. The germline gives CDR1 SGDLS, CDR2 YYNGEE. The CDR3 has 14 residues. J lost 8 bases, V lost 0 bases, and 2 bases had no gene match. This CDR3 is CASSVAGGDSPLHF. In DNA form, the CDR3 reads TGTGCCAGCAGCGTAGCAGGGGGGGATTCACCCCTCCACTTT.

CDR3 amino acids: CAWSGGPDTQYF. DNA of the CDR3: TGTGCCTGGAGTGGGGGCCCAGATACGCAGTATTTT. The gene calls are TRBV30 and TRBJ2-3; the D gene is possibly TRBD1 (5 bases). This CDR3 is 12 amino acids long. V was cut by 1 base and J by 4 bases, with 6 bases left in between. Germline lookup yields CDR1 GTSNPN and CDR2 SVGIG (reference sequence).

This clone was detected only a few times. The J gene is TRBJ2-2, the V gene TRBV10-3; no clear D. Germline CDR1 ENHRY, CDR2 SYGVKD. The CDR3 is made up of 12 amino acids. Trimming pared 4 bases from V and 4 bases from J, leaving 4 bases between. The CDR3 DNA is TGTGCCATCAGTGGTACCACCGGGGAGCTGTTTTTT. Translation gives CAISGTTGELFF.

The rearrangement uses TRBV9 and TRBJ2-1; D gene unclear. This CDR3 is built from 15 residues. Germline-derived CDR1 and CDR2 are SGDLS and YYNGEE. Trimming left V 0 bases short and J 0 bases short, with 7 bases between. The CDR3 loop reads CASSVGTGSYNEQFF. CDR3 nucleotide sequence: TGTGCCAGCAGCGTAGGAACGGGCTCCTACAATGAGCAGTTCTTC. The full variable domain, with the rest looked up from reference TRBV9 and TRBJ2-1, is DSGVTQTPKHLITATGQRVTLRCSPRSGDLSVYWYQQSLDQGLQFLIQYYNGEERAKGNILERFSAQQFPDLHSELNLSSLELGDSALYFCASSVGTGSYNEQFFGPGTRLTVL.

The CDR3 DNA reads as TGCAGCGTTGCTCAGAATTCAGGCGATCAGCCCCAGCATTTT. Translated: CSVAQNSGDQPQHF. The rearrangement joins TRBV29-1 to TRBJ1-5; no definite D call. This CDR3 comprises 14 residues. Germline V CDR1 and CDR2: SQVTM, ANQGSEA. V lost 4 bases and J lost 5, with 15 bases in between.

The DNA of the CDR3 is TGTGCCAGCTCCGATCGGATTTCAGCTTTCTTT. It yields the protein CASSDRISAFF. The rearrangement joins TRBV7-2 to TRBJ1-1; D is unresolved. Between the trimmed V and J ends, which lost 8 bases and 10 bases, there was a span of 14 bases. The CDR3 extends over 11 amino acids. In germline, CDR1 is SGHTA, CDR2 FQGNSA.

Concerning this clone: Other DNA sequences within the sample encode an identical CDR3. The genes are TRBV30 and TRBJ1-6; TRBD1 aligns across 9 bases. CDR3 length: 14 residues. CDR1 is GTSNPN, CDR2 SVGIG, per germline (reference sequence). V shed 2 bases, J shed 7 bases, and the junction held 3 bases outside the gene matches. Written as DNA, the CDR3 is TGTGCCTGGAGTTTAGGACAGGGGAATTCACCCCTCCACTTT. Residues: CAWSLGQGNSPLHF.

There are a few counts of this clone. V is TRBV2 and J is TRBJ2-1, with TRBD2 identical over 10 bases. The CDR3 contains 14 residues. V was clipped by 6 bases and J by 9 bases; unmatched bases: 8. CDR1 is SNHLY and CDR2 is FYNNEI in the germline V gene. Here the CDR3 reads CASRRSGGEAEQFF. The CDR3 DNA reads as TGTGCCAGCAGAAGAAGCGGGGGGGAGGCTGAGCAGTTCTTC. Using reference TRBV2 and TRBJ2-1 for the parts outside the CDR3, the full variable domain is EPEVTQTPSHQVTQMGQEVILRCVPISNHLYFYWYRQILGQKVEFLVSFYNNEISEKSEIFDDQFSVERPDGSNFTLKIRSTKLEDSAMYFCASRRSGGEAEQFFGPGTRLTVL.

This clone was picked up a small number of times. The V and J genes are TRBV5-1 and TRBJ2-7; 8 bases line up with TRBD1. The V gene end was trimmed by 5 bases and the J gene end by 6 bases; junction bases not matched to a gene: 7. The CDR3 is 13 amino acids. Germline assignment: CDR1 SGHRS and CDR2 YFSETQ. The CDR3 bases are TGCGCCAGCAGTCGGACAGGGATAGGCGAGCAGTACTTC. Translation gives CASSRTGIGEQYF.

V is TRBV7-2 and J is TRBJ1-2; D remains ambiguous. The CDR3 has 14 amino acids. CDR1 and CDR2 from the germline V gene are SGHTA and FQGNSA. Trimming pared 1 base from V and 4 bases from J, leaving 10 bases between. The CDR3 loop is CASSLETSVYGYTF. CDR3 nucleotides: TGTGCCAGCAGCTTAGAAACTTCCGTCTATGGCTACACCTTC.

J is TRBJ1-5 and V is TRBV12-5; unclear D gene. V shed 2 bases and J shed 11 bases, with 13 bases lying between them. The CDR3 runs 13 residues. Germline values: CDR1 LGHNT, CDR2 FRNRAP. For the CDR3, the DNA is TGTGCTAGTGGTTTGAGCGGGCGGCCATCCCAGCATTTT. Its protein product is CASGLSGRPSQHF.

The J gene is TRBJ1-1, the V gene TRBV30; the match to TRBD1 covers 9 bases. Germline CDR1 is GTSNPN and CDR2 is SVGIG (reference sequence). The CDR3 totals 14 residues. V lost 6 bases to trimming and J lost 2 bases; unmatched junction nucleotides: 7. The CDR3 region has the DNA TGTGCCTGTCCCGGGACAGGGCTAAACACTGAAGCTTTCTTT. This encodes CACPGTGLNTEAFF.

Turning to this clone: Sequence at one end of the junction differs from germline and may be a read error. This chain joins TRBV30 and TRBJ1-2, with D perhaps TRBD1 (5 bases). This CDR3 comprises 13 residues. The V gene's germline CDR1 is GTSNPN and CDR2 SVGIG (reference sequence). The CDR3 coding sequence is TGTGCCGGGAGGGGACCGCTTAACTATGGCTACACCTTC. Its protein product is CAGRGPLNYGYTF.

The chain links TRBV5-6 to TRBJ2-7; TRBD1 or TRBD2 may be the D gene (5 bases each). The germline gives CDR1 SGHDT, CDR2 YYEEEE. V was pared by 4 bases and J by 0 bases, with 17 bases between. The CDR3 is made up of 16 amino acids. The CDR3 region is CASSPVGTAVSYEQYF. CDR3 coding DNA: TGTGCCAGCAGCCCTGTGGGGACCGCCGTCTCCTACGAGCAGTACTTC.

V and J are TRBV20-1 and TRBJ1-1, with no clear D. Germline-derived CDR1 and CDR2 are DFQATT and SNEGSKA (reference sequence). The germline V and J ends were trimmed by 2 bases and 12 bases, with 13 bases remaining between them. The CDR3 length is 11 residues. The CDR3 region is CSARLTVETFF. The CDR3 bases are TGCAGTGCTAGACTGACTGTGGAGACTTTCTTT.

The chain couples TRBV29-1 to TRBJ2-3; D may be TRBD2 (5 bases). V was pared by 7 bases and J by 2 bases, with 10 bases between. The CDR3 extends over 12 amino acids. CDR1 and CDR2 from the germline V gene are SQVTM and ANQGSEA. CDR3 DNA: TGCAGCGCCAAACTAGACACAGATACGCAGTATTTT. It codes for CSAKLDTDTQYF.

The table lists this clone with a few counts. This rearrangement joins TRBV6-1 to TRBJ2-5, with D unclear. Trimming stripped 2 bases from V and 5 bases from J, with 15 bases between. Germline values: CDR1 MNHNS, CDR2 SASEGT. CDR3 length equals 15 residues. CDR3 loop: CASSESVILLETQYF. The CDR3 bases are TGTGCCAGCAGTGAAAGCGTGATACTTCTGGAGACCCAGTACTTC.

This clone was counted only a few times. The rearrangement links TRBV9 to TRBJ2-5, with D possibly TRBD1 on 5 matching bases. The CDR3 runs 15 residues. With 3 bases removed from V and 4 bases from J, the gap between germline ends came to 16 bases. Germline assignment: CDR1 SGDLS and CDR2 YYNGEE. CDR3 nucleotide sequence: TGTGCCAGCAGCGCAACAGGTTCGTTCCGAGAGACCCAGTACTTC. It yields the protein CASSATGSFRETQYF.

This clone turned up a few times. The chain has TRBV7-2 and TRBJ2-5; 7 bases match TRBD2. CDR3 size: 16 residues. The germline gives CDR1 SGHTA, CDR2 FQGNSA. J lost 1 base, V lost 5 bases, and 10 bases had no gene match. The CDR3 DNA is TGTGCCAGCAGCCCCCAGCGGGGCAAATTCCAAGAGACCCAGTACTTC. Translating gives CASSPQRGKFQETQYF.

This clone was detected once. The CDR3 sequence: CASSGVRLAGKTDTQYF. The CDR3 DNA reads TGTGCCAGCAGCGGAGTCCGACTAGCGGGCAAAACAGATACGCAGTATTTT. The rearrangement joins TRBV5-6 to TRBJ2-3, with 10 bases identical to TRBD2. Germline V gene sequence: CDR1 SGHDT, CDR2 YYEEEE. V trimming: 4 bases; J trimming: 3 bases; junction bases outside the gene matches: 11. The CDR3 consists of 17 residues. Variable domain in full (rest from reference TRBV5-6 and TRBJ2-3): DAGVTQSPTHLIKTRGQQVTLRCSPKSGHDTVSWYQQALGQGPQFIFQYYEEEERQRGNFPDRFSGHQFPNYSSELNVNALLLGDSALYLCASSGVRLAGKTDTQYFGPGTRLTVL.

The chain employs TRBV30 and TRBJ2-5; D is unresolved. CDR3 size: 12 residues. V lost 1 base and J 7 bases, leaving 10 bases between the germline ends. Looked up from germline, CDR1 is GTSNPN and CDR2 is SVGIG (reference sequence). CDR3 bases: TGTGCCTGGAGTGAGCAAGGAAGGACCCAGTACTTC. Encoded protein: CAWSEQGRTQYF.

This clone was recorded a few times. The chain couples TRBV5-1 to TRBJ2-2; no firm D call. The germline V gene has CDR1 SGHRS and CDR2 YFSETQ. The CDR3 totals 14 residues. V was clipped by 3 bases and J by 4 bases, with 10 bases between them. The CDR3 coding sequence is TGCGCCAGCAGCTACTCTGGCGGCACCGGGGAGCTGTTTTTT. Residues: CASSYSGGTGELFF.

The chain joins TRBV29-1 to TRBJ2-7; tentative D call: TRBD2 (5 bases). The CDR3 extends over 10 amino acids. The germline V gene has CDR1 SQVTM and CDR2 ANQGSEA. Trimming stripped 4 bases from V and 7 bases from J, with 8 bases between. CDR3 bases: TGCAGCGTTGGAGGGCTAGAGCAGTACTTC. Amino acids: CSVGGLEQYF.

This clone was recorded a few times. The chain employs TRBV7-9 and TRBJ2-5; D call uncertain. Looked up from germline, CDR1 is SEHNR and CDR2 is FQNEAQ (reference sequence). The CDR3 totals 13 residues. The germline V and J ends were trimmed by 3 bases and 5 bases, with 10 bases remaining between them. The CDR3 reads CASSLWHAETQYF. The CDR3 coding sequence is TGTGCCAGCAGCTTGTGGCATGCGGAGACCCAGTACTTC.

The chain has TRBV7-2 and TRBJ1-2; maybe TRBD1 (6 bases). V lost 8 bases to trimming and J lost 6 bases, with 13 bases between them. Germline V gives CDR1 SGHTA, CDR2 FQGNSA. The CDR3 runs 12 residues. The CDR3 sequence is CASQRGADGYTF. The CDR3 DNA reads as TGTGCCAGCCAGAGGGGGGCTGATGGCTACACCTTC.

The chain uses TRBV30 and TRBJ2-1; TRBD2 is a possible D gene (6 bases). The CDR3 runs 15 residues. Between the trimmed V and J ends, which lost 3 bases and 7 bases, there was a span of 19 bases. Germline-derived CDR1 and CDR2 are GTSNPN and SVGIG (reference sequence). DNA for the CDR3: TGTGCCTGGAGCAGATCCACGGGGGTTTGGAATGAGCAGTTCTTC. Amino acids: CAWSRSTGVWNEQFF.

This chain uses TRBV7-3 with TRBJ1-5; D is ambiguous. The length of the CDR3 is 19 residues. Germline V lookup: CDR1 SGHTA, CDR2 FQGTGA. Trimming pared 0 bases from V and 3 bases from J, leaving 21 bases between. CDR3 bases: TGTGCCAGCAGCTTAACGATGGCTATTAGGACCGCGAACAATCAGCCCCAGCATTTT. It codes for CASSLTMAIRTANNQPQHF.

The V and J genes are TRBV29-1 and TRBJ2-1, with 13 bases identical to TRBD2. V dropped 7 bases and J dropped 5; count of bases not matched to a gene: 2. The CDR3 is made up of 13 amino acids. Germline assignment: CDR1 SQVTM and CDR2 ANQGSEA. CDR3 amino acids: CSGTSGGDNEQFF. The DNA of the CDR3 is TGCAGCGGGACTAGCGGGGGTGACAATGAGCAGTTCTTC.